The TCR beta chain described here comes from a study of T cell responses to AZD1222 COVID-19 vaccine. The CDR3 totals 15 residues. V was clipped by 4 bases and J by 6 bases; unmatched bases: 4. Looked up from germline, CDR1 is KGHDR and CDR2 is SFDVKD. Combined were second doses at about 4 or about 12 weeks. In the case of this clone: The antigen remains undetermined.

Method: immunoSEQ multiplex PCR; TCRdb's copy keeps in-frame clones and lacks some. The data hold around 140,000 clones, with around 93% observed a single time. Study-wide results and caveats: Spike-wide coverage was observed for vaccine-associated CD4 TCRs, with dominant responses at 160-218 and 743-854. Spike-specific TCR breadth and depth both grew after two AZD1222 doses.

This sequence joins TRBV24-1 and TRBJ1-5, with 11 bases fitting TRBD1. Specimen: peripheral blood, collected 28 days after the second AZD1222 dose. The origin of this receptor is an adult who received the AZD1222 COVID-19 vaccine. This CDR3 reads CATSERTGGGQPQHF. DNA for the CDR3: TGTGCCACCAGTGAACGGACAGGGGGCGGTCAGCCCCAGCATTTT.